A selection of T cell receptor beta chains follows, all from one sample in a study of tumor and adjacent non-tumor tissue in lung cancer. Via MiXCR, TCRdb re-called the multiplex PCR reads, giving one row per CDR3 protein. The top ten clones hold about 51% of a sample with roughly 75,000 distinct CDR3 sequences, approximately 78% of them seen once. Sequencing input: distant non-tumor lung tissue. The receptors shown here come from a man aged 60 to 69 with non-small cell lung cancer. The CDR3 runs from the conserved cysteine through the conserved F or W. D genes are given only for firm matches. Rows may omit the clone size; those that give it use once, few, many or a size class.

-,TRBV5-1,TRBJ2-1,-,TGCGCCAGCAGCTTGGGGCTATGGGACTTCAGCTCCTACAATGAACAGTTCTTC,CASSLGLWDFSSYNEQFF
-,TRBV12-3/TRBV12-4,TRBJ2-1,once,TGTTCCAGCAGTTTGACGCGGGACATTGAGCAGTTCTTC,CSSSLTRDIEQFF
TRBD2,TRBV11-3,TRBJ2-2,once,TGTGCCAACAGCCAACTCGCGACTAGCGGGGCGACCGGGGAGCTGTTTTTT,CANSQLATSGATGELFF
-,TRBV24-1,TRBJ1-1,-,TGTGCCACCAGTGATTACCAGTGGAACACTGAAACTTTCTTT,CATSDYQWNTETFF
-,TRBV6-2/TRBV6-3,TRBJ2-7,-,TGTGCCAGCAGTTGGAAAGTTTACGAGCGGTATTTC,CASSWKVYERYF
-,TRBV7-8,TRBJ1-5,few,TGTGCCAGCAGCTTATGGCAGGGCAATCAGCCCCAGCATTTT,CASSLWQGNQPQHF
-,TRBV6-5,TRBJ1-1,-,TGTGCCAGCAGTTACGCTCAGAGAGGTTTCGGGACTGAAGCTTTCTTT,CASSYAQRGFGTEAFF
-,TRBV11-1,TRBJ2-3,-,TGTGCCAGCAGCTTATCGTACGATACTAAGTATTTT,CASSLSYDTKYF
-,TRBV18,TRBJ2-3,few,TGTGCCAGCTCACCGTCGGCACATGATACGCAGTATTTT,CASSPSAHDTQYF
-,TRBV24-1,TRBJ1-5,-,TGTGCCACCAATGAAGGTTCTAGCATTCAGCCCCAGCATTTT,CATNEGSSIQPQHF
-,TRBV12-3/TRBV12-4,TRBJ2-5,-,TGTGCCAGCAGACGGGACTCCCTAAATACGGAGATCCAGTACTTC,CASRRDSLNTEIQYF
-,TRBV21-1,TRBJ2-7,-,TGTGCCAGCAGTCCTAGAGGAGGTCCGCGGAACGAGCAGTACTTC,CASSPRGGPRNEQYF
TRBD1,TRBV6-5,TRBJ2-3,-,TGTGGCAGAAGTTTTGGACAGGGAAGAGGGAGGGATACGCAGTATTTT,CGRSFGQGRGRDTQYF
-,TRBV29-1,TRBJ2-1,-,TGCAGCGTGGCTGGCAGGGACTACAATGAGCAGTTCTTC,CSVAGRDYNEQFF
-,TRBV7-9,TRBJ1-4,-,TGTGCCAGCAGCTCGGGACAAGGAAACGGAAAACTGTTCTTT,CASSSGQGNGKLFF
TRBD2,TRBV6-5,TRBJ2-2,many,TGTGCCAGCAGTTACTCGATAGGGCTAGCGGGAGTTTCCGGGGAGCTGTTTTTT,CASSYSIGLAGVSGELFF
-,TRBV5-4,TRBJ1-1,-,TGTGTCAGCAGACCACCGGGGGCGACGGGGACTGAAGCTTTCTTT,CVSRPPGATGTEAFF
-,TRBV6-5,TRBJ2-7,-,TGTGCCAGTAGTTTGGATCCCTTCGGCTCATCGTACGAGCAGTACTTC,CASSLDPFGSSYEQYF
TRBD2,TRBV20-1,TRBJ2-1,-,TGCAGTCCTAGAGATCGGCTAGCGGGTTTTAATGAGCAATTCTTC,CSPRDRLAGFNEQFF
-,TRBV4-2,TRBJ1-5,-,TGTGCTAGCAGCCAAGATGTCCATAGCAATCAGCCCCAGCATTTT,CASSQDVHSNQPQHF
TRBD2,TRBV6-5,TRBJ2-7,-,TGTGCCAGAAGTTACGTGCACCCAGGGACTAGCGGCTCAGAGGGCTACGAGCAGTACTTC,CARSYVHPGTSGSEGYEQYF
-,TRBV20-1,TRBJ2-7,many,TGCAGTGCTAGGACTACAGGGTTCGAGCAGTACTTC,CSARTTGFEQYF
TRBD2,TRBV4-3,TRBJ2-5,-,TGCGCCAGCAGCCAAGGGCTAGCGGGAGCGGAGACCCAGTACTTC,CASSQGLAGAETQYF
TRBD1,TRBV20-1,TRBJ2-1,-,TGCAGTACTAGAGATACAGGGGGCATAAATGAGCAGTTCTTC,CSTRDTGGINEQFF
-,TRBV4-3,TRBJ2-1,-,TGCGCCAGCAGCCGAGATTGGGCACGACTAGTGGGTAGGACCTACTACAATGAGCAGTTCTTC,CASSRDWARLVGRTYYNEQFF
TRBD2,TRBV11-2,TRBJ2-3,-,TGTGCCAGCATCGACAGCGGGACTAGGAGCGCTAGTGGCACAGATACGCAGTATTTT,CASIDSGTRSASGTDTQYF
-,TRBV4-1,TRBJ2-3,-,TGCGCCAGCAGCCACCTGACTGTGCCACAGGTCGATACGCAGTATTTT,CASSHLTVPQVDTQYF
-,TRBV20-1,TRBJ2-6,-,TGCAATGCTAGAGGTACCGGAGTCGGGGCCAACGTCCTGACTTTC,CNARGTGVGANVLTF
TRBD2,TRBV24-1,TRBJ2-1,-,TGTGCCACCAGTGATTTGATTAGCGGGAGTCAAGTGAATGAGCAGTTCTTC,CATSDLISGSQVNEQFF
TRBD1,TRBV20-1,TRBJ2-3,many,TGCAGTGCCTTATATGGACGGACAGGGAGCACAGATACGCAGTATTTT,CSALYGRTGSTDTQYF
TRBD1,TRBV20-1,TRBJ2-7,-,TGCAGTGATAGAGGGGCGACAGGGGCCTACGAGCAGTACTTC,CSDRGATGAYEQYF
TRBD1,TRBV7-8,TRBJ1-1,-,TGTGCCAGCAGCCGACAGGGGGACGGTACTAAAGCTTTCTTT,CASSRQGDGTKAFF
TRBD2,TRBV7-9,TRBJ2-3,few,TGTGCCAGCAGTTTCGGGGGGGCCTTCACAGATACGCAGTATTTT,CASSFGGAFTDTQYF
TRBD1,TRBV29-1,TRBJ1-1,-,TGCACCGCCATCCGACAGGGCTTAAAGAACACTCAAGCTTTCTTT,CTAIRQGLKNTQAFF
-,TRBV4-1,TRBJ1-2,-,TGCGCCAACAGCCAGGACAGCATCTCTTTCGGCTACACCTTC,CANSQDSISFGYTF